Included here is one T cell receptor (beta chain) sequence, with context. The sample comes from a study of molecular identifiers for immune sequencing clone quantification. Deletions cut 4 bases from V and 2 bases from J, with 15 bases between. The germline CDR1 and CDR2 sequences are MGHRA and YSYEKL. CDR3 length: 16 residues. Previously described methods with listed TCR primers produced the bulk TCR libraries. TCRdb re-called the PCR reads with MiXCR, one entry per CDR3 protein. The profile shows around 460,000 distinct CDR3 sequences, roughly 24% of them singletons. The chain links TRBV4-1 to TRBJ1-5; D may be TRBD1 (5 bases). The sequenced material came from naive CD8+ T cells from blood, with Jurkat cell RNA spiked in. Subset in this sample: FACS-sorted CD8+CD4-CCR7+CD45RA+ naive T cells. The TCR comes from a human donor in good health. Some libraries in this study had Jurkat cell RNA spiked in. CDR3 sequence: CASSPRRGGGNQPQHF. CDR3 DNA: TGCGCCAGCAGCCCCCGCCGGGGGGGGGGCAATCAGCCCCAGCATTTT.